These T cell receptor beta chains were read from a single sample in a study of spatial heterogeneity in lung cancer. TCRdb reanalysed the 5' RACE reads using MiXCR and keeps one entry per CDR3 protein. Of over 10,000 distinct CDR3 sequences detected, under 4% appear once; the ten largest clones hold approximately 8%. The source was lung tumor tissue, collected at surgery. These receptor sequences come from a male donor with early-stage non-small cell lung cancer. Each CDR3 is given with its conserved first and last residue. The D gene is left open where the match is weak. The size of a clone is reported for some rows only, either as once, few or many, or as a class for expanded clones.

cdr3_aa,cdr3_nt,d_call,j_call,v_call,clone_size
CASTLGGGNTEAFF,TGTGCCAGCACTTTGGGGGGGGGGAACACTGAAGCTTTCTTT,.,TRBJ1-1,TRBV6-2/TRBV6-3,many
CAWRLVGGAVTEAFF,TGTGCCTGGAGGTTGGTAGGGGGGGCCGTCACTGAAGCTTTCTTT,.,TRBJ1-1,TRBV30,many
CATSGPGHRGESQETQYF,TGTGCCACCAGTGGACCGGGACATAGGGGGGAGTCCCAAGAGACCCAGTACTTC,.,TRBJ2-5,TRBV24-1,many
CASGTGTGGTEAFF,TGTGCCAGCGGAACCGGGACAGGGGGAACTGAAGCTTTCTTT,TRBD1,TRBJ1-1,TRBV12-3/TRBV12-4,many
CASSWGSSRTDTQYF,TGCGCCAGCAGCTGGGGCAGCTCTCGCACAGATACGCAGTATTTT,.,TRBJ2-3,TRBV5-1,many
CSAGLGTDTQYF,TGCAGCGCCGGACTAGGCACAGATACGCAGTATTTT,TRBD2,TRBJ2-3,TRBV29-1,large
CAITGTMNYGDTF,TGTGCCATCACCGGGACGATGAACTATGGCGACACCTTC,.,TRBJ1-2,TRBV10-3,.
CASSLGRGAVYEQYF,TGTGCCAGCAGCCTAGGTAGGGGGGCGGTCTACGAGCAGTACTTC,.,TRBJ2-7,TRBV11-2,few
CSASGWAYEQYF,TGCAGTGCGTCAGGGTGGGCCTACGAGCAGTACTTC,.,TRBJ2-7,TRBV20-1,.
CSVPQAGGGNEQFF,TGCAGTGTTCCACAAGCGGGGGGGGGCAATGAGCAGTTCTTC,TRBD2,TRBJ2-1,TRBV20-1,many
CASSQRGGQPQHF,TGTGCCAGCAGCCAAAGGGGGGGCCAGCCCCAGCATTTT,.,TRBJ1-5,TRBV3-1,many
CSARESRRGRGSNYGYTF,TGCAGTGCTAGAGAATCCCGCCGGGGCAGGGGGTCTAACTATGGCTACACCTTC,TRBD1,TRBJ1-2,TRBV20-1,.
CVPQYQETQYF,TGCGTCCCCCAGTACCAAGAGACCCAGTACTTC,.,TRBJ2-5,TRBV20-1,.
CAWSRRTQKGGGEQFF,TGTGCCTGGAGTAGGAGGACCCAAAAAGGCGGCGGTGAGCAGTTCTTC,.,TRBJ2-1,TRBV30,.
CASRGRLAGGLHEQFF,TGTGCCAGTAGGGGACGGCTAGCGGGAGGTCTCCATGAGCAGTTCTTC,TRBD2,TRBJ2-1,TRBV19,many
CASSGTGQIRTGELFF,TGCGCCAGCAGCGGAACGGGACAGATCCGAACCGGGGAGCTGTTTTTT,TRBD1,TRBJ2-2,TRBV5-1,many
CSARVLPPTGSSTDTQYF,TGCAGTGCTAGAGTCCTTCCCCCGACAGGCTCTAGCACAGATACGCAGTATTTT,.,TRBJ2-3,TRBV20-1,medium-sized